Listed here are 15 T cell receptor beta chains from one sample, sequenced in a study of cytomegalovirus exposure and HLA in healthy donors. With 60 Vbeta and 13 Jbeta primers, the PCR was carried out. Measured with immunoSEQ multiplex PCR; TCRdb has only the in-frame clones, and not every one. The sample has some 110,000 clones, 80% to 85% seen once. Material: PBMCs. The origin of the receptors is a woman younger than 45 in good health and CMV-seronegative.

The CDR3 DNA reads as TGCGCCAGCAGCCTACGGGACAGCTCCTATAATTCACCCCTCCACTTT. Its protein is CASSLRDSSYNSPLHF. The gene calls are TRBV4-1 and TRBJ1-6; TRBD1 matches at 7 bases. The ends lost 4 bases at V and 0 bases at J; junction bases unmatched: 3. Germline values: CDR1 MGHRA, CDR2 YSYEKL. This CDR3 region has 16 residues.

This rearrangement joins TRBV18 to TRBJ2-3; 13 bases align to TRBD2. V dropped 2 bases and J dropped 4; count of bases not matched to a gene: 15. The CDR3 contains 20 residues. The germline CDR1 and CDR2 sequences are KGHSH and LQKENI. The CDR3 DNA is TGTGCCAGCTCACCATCTAGGACTAGCGGGAGTTTAATTTCCGCAGATACGCAGTATTTT. Encoded protein: CASSPSRTSGSLISADTQYF.

DNA of the CDR3: TGTGCCACCAGCCCCATGGGGCGGGAGGGAGGAGATACGCAGTATTTT. Translated, it gives CATSPMGREGGDTQYF. The genes are TRBV15 and TRBJ2-3; TRBD2 matches 9 bases. The CDR3 is 16 amino acids. The J segment lost 5 bases and the V segment lost 5 bases, leaving 11 bases of the junction unmatched. The germline V gene has CDR1 LNHNV and CDR2 YYDKDF (reference sequence).

J is TRBJ1-1 and V is TRBV5-1, with 10 bases aligning to TRBD1. The V segment lost 4 bases and the J segment 9 bases; nucleotides outside the gene matches: 9. The CDR3 totals 14 residues. CDR1 and CDR2 (germline): SGHRS, YFSETQ. Here the CDR3 reads CASSDPGQGRKAFF. The CDR3 bases are TGCGCCAGCAGCGACCCGGGACAGGGGCGTAAAGCTTTCTTT.

The chain has TRBV18 and TRBJ2-3; D might be TRBD1 (5 bases). The CDR3 has 14 residues. Germline loops: CDR1 KGHSH, CDR2 LQKENI. Trimming cost V 3 bases and J 0 bases, with 7 bases left between them. CDR3 nucleotides: TGTGCCAGCTCACCCCAGGGAAGCACAGATACGCAGTATTTT. This sequence encodes CASSPQGSTDTQYF.

The V and J genes are TRBV11-2 and TRBJ1-3; D not resolved. The CDR3 covers 15 residues. Trimming removed 1 base at V and 3 bases at J, with 10 bases between. Germline assignment: CDR1 SGHAT and CDR2 FQNNGV. The CDR3 DNA is TGTGCCAGCAGCTTAGGGAGGGTTGATGGAAACACCATATATTTT. Protein: CASSLGRVDGNTIYF.

The rearrangement links TRBV18 to TRBJ1-3; 8 positions agree with TRBD1. V dropped 2 bases and J dropped 7; count of bases not matched to a gene: 4. CDR3 length: 14 residues. Germline CDR1 is KGHSH and CDR2 is LQKENI. CDR3 coding DNA: TGTGCCAGCTCACCATCGCAGGGGGCTAACACCATATATTTT. This translates into CASSPSQGANTIYF.

The chain links TRBV7-9 to TRBJ2-3; unclear D gene. Trimming took off 1 base at V and 0 bases at J, with 5 bases between the two ends. The CDR3 is 14 amino acids. Germline CDR1 reads SEHNR; CDR2 reads FQNEAQ (reference sequence). The DNA for the CDR3 is TGTGCCAGCAGCTTAGAACGGAGCACAGATACGCAGTATTTT. This codes for CASSLERSTDTQYF.

V is TRBV11-3 and J is TRBJ1-5, with TRBD1 identical over 8 bases. The CDR3 consists of 14 residues. Trimming cost V 3 bases and J 2 bases; bases outside gene matches: 0. CDR1 and CDR2 from the germline V gene are SGHNT and YENEEA. The chain's CDR3 is CASSLDRGNQPQHF. For the CDR3, the DNA is TGTGCCAGCAGCTTGGACAGGGGCAATCAGCCCCAGCATTTT.

The J gene is TRBJ2-7, the V gene TRBV7-6; D is unresolved. The CDR3 contains 13 residues. Germline lookup yields CDR1 SGHVS and CDR2 FNYEAQ. The V end was cut by 5 bases, the J end by 4 bases, with 12 bases between. The CDR3 is CASSPSAAYEQYF. CDR3 nucleotides: TGTGCCAGCAGCCCAAGTGCGGCGTACGAGCAGTACTTC.

By proportion, this clone is medium-sized. CDR3: CASSGENTDTQYF. The CDR3 DNA reads as TGTGCCAGCAGTGGGGAGAACACAGATACGCAGTATTTT. The rearrangement uses TRBV2 and TRBJ2-3; TRBD2 might be the D (5 bases). The CDR3 consists of 13 residues. Trimming shortened V by 4 bases and J by 2 bases, and 7 bases separated the two germline ends. Germline CDR1 is SNHLY and CDR2 is FYNNEI.

The chain couples TRBV28 to TRBJ1-2; the match to TRBD1 covers 10 bases. CDR1 is MDHEN, CDR2 SYDVKM, per germline. After removal of 8 bases from V and 1 base from J, the junction contained 13 bases not matched to a gene. The CDR3 is 17 amino acids. The CDR3 bases are TGTGCCAGCGGGGGCAGAGGAGGACAGGGGGTTAACTATGGCTACACCTTC. Translated, it gives CASGGRGGQGVNYGYTF.

This clone was recorded a few times. The chain combines TRBV6-5 with TRBJ2-2, with 9 bases matching TRBD2. Trimming removed 6 bases from V and 4 bases from J; junction bases left unmatched: 9. CDR1 is MNHEY, CDR2 SVGAGI, per germline. The CDR3 is 16 residues long. The CDR3 reads CASRYLAGLITGELFF. The CDR3 DNA reads as TGTGCCAGCAGATACCTAGCGGGGTTAATCACCGGGGAGCTGTTTTTT.

Only one count was recorded for this clone. The rearrangement uses TRBV15 and TRBJ2-7; 14 positions match TRBD2. Trimming removed 0 bases from V and 6 bases from J; junction bases left unmatched: 4. This CDR3 region has 16 residues. Germline V gives CDR1 LNHNV, CDR2 YYDKDF (reference sequence). CDR3 nucleotides: TGTGCCACCAGCAGAGATAGGGGACTAGCGGGAGTCGAGCAGTACTTC. Encoded protein: CATSRDRGLAGVEQYF.

In its sample, this clone was seen a few times. The chain employs TRBV5-6 and TRBJ1-2, with 9 bases aligning to TRBD1. This CDR3 is built from 17 residues. The germline V gene has CDR1 SGHDT and CDR2 YYEEEE. The V segment lost 3 bases and the J segment 8 bases; nucleotides outside the gene matches: 17. CDR3 in amino acids: CASSSNINRDRESGYTF. CDR3 bases: TGTGCCAGCAGCTCTAACATAAACCGGGACAGGGAAAGCGGCTACACCTTC.